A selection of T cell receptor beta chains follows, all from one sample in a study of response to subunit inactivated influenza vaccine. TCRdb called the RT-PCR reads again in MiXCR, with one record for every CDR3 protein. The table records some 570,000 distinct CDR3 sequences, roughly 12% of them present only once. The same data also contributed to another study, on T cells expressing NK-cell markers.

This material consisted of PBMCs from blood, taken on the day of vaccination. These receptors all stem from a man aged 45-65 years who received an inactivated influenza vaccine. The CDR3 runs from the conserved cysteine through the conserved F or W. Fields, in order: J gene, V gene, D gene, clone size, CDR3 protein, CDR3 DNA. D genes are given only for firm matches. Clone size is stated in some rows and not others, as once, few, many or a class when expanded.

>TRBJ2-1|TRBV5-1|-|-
CASRGEGAYNEQFF
TGCGCCAGCAGGGGAGAGGGCGCCTACAATGAGCAGTTCTTC
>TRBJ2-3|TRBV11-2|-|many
CASSLVAVTTDTQYF
TGTGCCAGCAGCTTAGTAGCGGTCACCACAGATACGCAGTATTTT
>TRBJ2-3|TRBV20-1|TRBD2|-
CSADTSGLADTQYF
TGCAGTGCGGACACTAGCGGCCTAGCGGATACGCAGTATTTT
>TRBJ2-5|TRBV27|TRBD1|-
CASSFLSDRPQETQYF
TGTGCCAGCAGTTTCTTATCGGACAGGCCCCAAGAGACCCAGTACTTC
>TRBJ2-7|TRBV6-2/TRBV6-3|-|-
CASSQGIRAYEQYF
TGTGCCAGCAGTCAGGGGATCCGGGCTTACGAGCAGTACTTC
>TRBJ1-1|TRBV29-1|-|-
CSVAGSSGTEAFF
TGCAGCGTTGCAGGGTCTTCGGGAACTGAAGCTTTCTTT
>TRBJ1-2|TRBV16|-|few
CASSSVHYGYTF
TGTGCCAGCAGCTCGGTCCACTATGGCTACACCTTC
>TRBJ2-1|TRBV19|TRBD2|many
CASSGTTSYNEQFF
TGTGCCAGTAGCGGGACTACCTCCTACAATGAGCAGTTCTTC
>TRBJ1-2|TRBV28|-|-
CASSLPQVNYGYTF
TGTGCCAGCAGCCTCCCGCAGGTTAACTATGGCTACACCTTC
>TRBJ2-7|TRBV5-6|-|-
CASSTQTGPTFYEQYF
TGTGCCAGCAGCACTCAGACAGGCCCGACCTTTTACGAGCAGTACTTC
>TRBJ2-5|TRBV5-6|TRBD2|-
CASSSSFTRGANQETQYF
TGTGCCAGCAGCTCGTCCTTCACGCGGGGGGCAAACCAAGAGACCCAGTACTTC
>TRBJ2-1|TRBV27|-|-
CASSLSYEAHNEQFF
TGTGCCAGCAGTTTATCGTACGAAGCCCACAATGAGCAGTTCTTC
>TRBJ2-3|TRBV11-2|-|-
CASSVQQGSADTQYF
TGTGCCAGCAGCGTACAACAGGGATCAGCAGATACGCAGTATTTT
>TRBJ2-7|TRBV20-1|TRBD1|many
CSASLTGVSYEQYF
TGCAGTGCTAGTCTAACAGGGGTCTCCTACGAGCAGTACTTC
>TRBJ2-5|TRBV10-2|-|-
CASTRGGGRETQYF
TGCGCCAGCACCAGAGGGGGGGGGCGGGAGACCCAGTACTTC